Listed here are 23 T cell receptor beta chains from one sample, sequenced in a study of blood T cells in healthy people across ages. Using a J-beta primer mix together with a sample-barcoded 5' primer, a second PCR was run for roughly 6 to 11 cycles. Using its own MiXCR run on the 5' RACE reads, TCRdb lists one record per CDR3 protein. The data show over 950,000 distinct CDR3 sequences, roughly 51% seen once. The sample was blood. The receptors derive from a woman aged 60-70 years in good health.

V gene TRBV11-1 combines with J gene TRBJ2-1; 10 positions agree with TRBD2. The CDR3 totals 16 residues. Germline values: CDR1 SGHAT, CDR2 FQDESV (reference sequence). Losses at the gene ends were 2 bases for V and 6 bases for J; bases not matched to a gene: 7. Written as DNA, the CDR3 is TGTGCCAGCAGCTTAATCGGTCTAGCGGGAGTCAATGAGCAGTTCTTC. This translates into CASSLIGLAGVNEQFF.

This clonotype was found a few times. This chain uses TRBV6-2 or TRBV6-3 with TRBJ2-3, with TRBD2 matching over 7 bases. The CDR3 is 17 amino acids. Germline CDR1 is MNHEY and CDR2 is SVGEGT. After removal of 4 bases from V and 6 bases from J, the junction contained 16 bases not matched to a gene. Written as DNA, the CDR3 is TGTGCCAGCAGTTCACGCCCGGGAGGCCCTACCGGGGATACGCAGTATTTT. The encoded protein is CASSSRPGGPTGDTQYF.

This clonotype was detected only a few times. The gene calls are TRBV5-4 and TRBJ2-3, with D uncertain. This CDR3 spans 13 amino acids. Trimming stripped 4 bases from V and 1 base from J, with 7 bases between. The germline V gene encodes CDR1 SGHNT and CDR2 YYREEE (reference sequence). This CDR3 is CASSGPRTDTQYF. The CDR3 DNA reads TGTGCCAGCAGCGGCCCTCGCACAGATACGCAGTATTTT. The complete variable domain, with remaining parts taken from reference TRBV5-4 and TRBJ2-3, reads ETGVTQSPTHLIKTRGQQVTLRCSSQSGHNTVSWYQQALGQGPQFIFQYYREEENGRGNFPPRFSGLQFPNYSSELNVNALELDDSALYLCASSGPRTDTQYFGPGTRLTVL.

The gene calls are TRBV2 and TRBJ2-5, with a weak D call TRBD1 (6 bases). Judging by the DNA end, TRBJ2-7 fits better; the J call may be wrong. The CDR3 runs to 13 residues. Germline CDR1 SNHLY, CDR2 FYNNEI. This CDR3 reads CASRRDIANEQYF. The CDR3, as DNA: TGTGCCAGCCGCCGGGACATAGCTAACGAGCAGTACTTC.

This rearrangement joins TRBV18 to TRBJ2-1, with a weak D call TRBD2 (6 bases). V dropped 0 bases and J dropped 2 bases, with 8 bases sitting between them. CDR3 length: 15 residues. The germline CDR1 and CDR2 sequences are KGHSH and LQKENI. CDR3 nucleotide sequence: TGTGCCAGCTCACCACCGGGACTCACCTACAATGAGCAGTTCTTC. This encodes CASSPPGLTYNEQFF. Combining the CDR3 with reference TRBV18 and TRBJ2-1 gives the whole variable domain NAGVMQNPRHLVRRRGQEARLRCSPMKGHSHVYWYRQLPEEGLKFMVYLQKENIIDESGMPKERFSAEFPKEGPSILRIQQVVRGDSAAYFCASSPPGLTYNEQFFGPGTRLTVL.

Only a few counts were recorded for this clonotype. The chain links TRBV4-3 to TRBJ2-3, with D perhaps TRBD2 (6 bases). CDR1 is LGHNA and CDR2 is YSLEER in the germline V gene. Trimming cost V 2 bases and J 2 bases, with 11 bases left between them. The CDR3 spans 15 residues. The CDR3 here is CASSQTLANTDTQYF. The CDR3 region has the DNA TGCGCCAGCAGCCAAACTCTAGCGAACACAGATACGCAGTATTTT.

The CDR3 reads CASSLLQGFGNTQYF. The CDR3 nucleotides read TGTGCCAGCAGTTTATTGCAGGGCTTCGGAAATACGCAGTATTTT. The chain recombines TRBV27 with TRBJ2-3; a possible D gene is TRBD1 (5 bases). This CDR3 is built from 15 residues. Germline V gene lookup returns CDR1 MNHEY and CDR2 SMNVEV (reference sequence). With 1 base removed from V and 7 bases from J, the gap between germline ends came to 15 bases.

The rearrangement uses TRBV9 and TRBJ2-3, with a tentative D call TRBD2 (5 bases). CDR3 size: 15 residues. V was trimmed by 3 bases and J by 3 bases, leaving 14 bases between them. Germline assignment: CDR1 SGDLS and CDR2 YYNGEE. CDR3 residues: CASSGSEMGTDTQYF. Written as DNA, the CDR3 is TGTGCCAGCAGCGGTAGCGAGATGGGGACAGATACGCAGTATTTT.

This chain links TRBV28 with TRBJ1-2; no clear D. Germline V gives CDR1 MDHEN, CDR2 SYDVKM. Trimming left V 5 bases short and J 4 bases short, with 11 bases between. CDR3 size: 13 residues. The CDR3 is CASSNNQPYGYTF. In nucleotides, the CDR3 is TGTGCCAGCAGTAACAACCAACCCTATGGCTACACCTTC.

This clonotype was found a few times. CDR3 nucleotide sequence: TGTGCCAGCAGCGGTTCCATTAAGGCCCGGGCCGAAGTGGTGACCCAGTACTTC. As protein: CASSGSIKARAEVVTQYF. V usage is TRBV7-2 and J usage is TRBJ2-5, with unresolved D. This CDR3 is built from 18 residues. V gave up 5 bases and J gave up 7 bases, with 29 bases separating them. Germline CDR1 is SGHTA and CDR2 is FQGNSA.

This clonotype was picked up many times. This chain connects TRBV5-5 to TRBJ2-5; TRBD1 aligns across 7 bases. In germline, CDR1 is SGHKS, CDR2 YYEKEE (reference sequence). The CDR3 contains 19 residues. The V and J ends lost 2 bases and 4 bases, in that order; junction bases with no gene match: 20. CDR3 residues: CASSFGVAGTAFWGETQYF. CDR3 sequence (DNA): TGTGCCAGCAGCTTTGGCGTGGCTGGGACAGCTTTCTGGGGAGAGACCCAGTACTTC.

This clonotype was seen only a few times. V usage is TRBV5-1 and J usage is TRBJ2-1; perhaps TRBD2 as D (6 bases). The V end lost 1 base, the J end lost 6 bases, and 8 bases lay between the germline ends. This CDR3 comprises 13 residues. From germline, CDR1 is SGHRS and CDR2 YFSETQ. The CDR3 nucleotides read TGCGCCAGCAGCTTGTCTAGCGCCAATGAGCAGTTCTTC. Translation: CASSLSSANEQFF. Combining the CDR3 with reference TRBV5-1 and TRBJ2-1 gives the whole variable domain KAGVTQTPRYLIKTRGQQVTLSCSPISGHRSVSWYQQTPGQGLQFLFEYFSETQRNKGNFPGRFSGRQFSNSRSEMNVSTLELGDSALYLCASSLSSANEQFFGPGTRLTVL.

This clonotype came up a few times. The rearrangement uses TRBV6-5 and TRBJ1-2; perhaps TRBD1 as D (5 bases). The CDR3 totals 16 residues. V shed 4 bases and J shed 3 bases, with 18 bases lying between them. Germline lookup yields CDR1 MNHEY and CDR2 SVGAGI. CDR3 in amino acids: CASSSLRGGSHYGYTF. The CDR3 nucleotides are TGTGCCAGCAGTTCCCTTCGTGGGGGATCCCACTATGGCTACACCTTC.

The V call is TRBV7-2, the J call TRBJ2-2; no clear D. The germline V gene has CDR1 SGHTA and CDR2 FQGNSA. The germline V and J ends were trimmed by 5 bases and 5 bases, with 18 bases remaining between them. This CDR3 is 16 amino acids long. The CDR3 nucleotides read TGTGCCAGCAGCCGTCGTCCCAATTTGGATACCGGGGAGCTGTTTTTT. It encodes CASSRRPNLDTGELFF.

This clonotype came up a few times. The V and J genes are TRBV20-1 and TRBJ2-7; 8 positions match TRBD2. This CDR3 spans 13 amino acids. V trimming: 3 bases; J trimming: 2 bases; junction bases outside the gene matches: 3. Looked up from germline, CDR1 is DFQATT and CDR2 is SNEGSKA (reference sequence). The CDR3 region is CSASLGRAYEQYF. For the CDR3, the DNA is TGCAGTGCTAGCCTCGGGAGGGCCTACGAGCAGTACTTC.

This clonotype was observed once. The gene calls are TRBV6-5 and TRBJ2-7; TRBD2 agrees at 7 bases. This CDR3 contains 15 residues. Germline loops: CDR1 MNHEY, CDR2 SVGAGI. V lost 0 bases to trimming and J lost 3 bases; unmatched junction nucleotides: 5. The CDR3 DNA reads TGTGCCAGCAGTTACTCGGGAGCTAGCGGCTACGAGCAGTACTTC. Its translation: CASSYSGASGYEQYF.

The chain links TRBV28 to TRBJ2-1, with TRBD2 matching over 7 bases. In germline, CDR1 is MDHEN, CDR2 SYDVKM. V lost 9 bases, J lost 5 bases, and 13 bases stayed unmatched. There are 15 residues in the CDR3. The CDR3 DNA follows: TGTGCCAGTCGCTCGGGGGGAAGAGGCCACAATGAGCAGTTCTTC. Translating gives CASRSGGRGHNEQFF.

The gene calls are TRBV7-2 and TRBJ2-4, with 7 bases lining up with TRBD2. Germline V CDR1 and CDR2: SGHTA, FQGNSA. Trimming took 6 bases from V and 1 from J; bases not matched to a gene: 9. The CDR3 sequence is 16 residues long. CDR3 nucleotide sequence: TGTGCCAGCAGTCCCCAGCGGGGACTTGCCAAAAACATTCAGTACTTC. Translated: CASSPQRGLAKNIQYF.

This CDR3 reads CSTTGTSGTDTQYF. In DNA, the CDR3 is TGCAGCACAACCGGGACTAGCGGCACAGATACGCAGTATTTT. The chain couples TRBV29-1 to TRBJ2-3; 10 bases fit TRBD2. This CDR3 comprises 14 residues. Germline V CDR1 and CDR2: SQVTM, ANQGSEA. V was pared by 8 bases and J by 1 base, with 6 bases of the junction left unmatched.

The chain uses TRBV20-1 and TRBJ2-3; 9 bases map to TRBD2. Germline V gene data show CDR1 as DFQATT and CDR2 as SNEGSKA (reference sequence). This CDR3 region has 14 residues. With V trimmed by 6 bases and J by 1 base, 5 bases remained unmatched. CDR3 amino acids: CSAPGLAGTDTQYF. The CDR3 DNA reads TGCAGTGCCCCGGGACTAGCAGGCACAGATACGCAGTATTTT.

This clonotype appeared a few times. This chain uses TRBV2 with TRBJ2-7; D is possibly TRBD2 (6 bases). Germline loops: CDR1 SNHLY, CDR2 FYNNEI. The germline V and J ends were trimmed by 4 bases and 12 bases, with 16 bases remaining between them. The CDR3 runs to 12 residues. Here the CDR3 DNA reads TGTGCCAGCAGTGTCGACCGGCTGGGACTGTACTTC. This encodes CASSVDRLGLYF.

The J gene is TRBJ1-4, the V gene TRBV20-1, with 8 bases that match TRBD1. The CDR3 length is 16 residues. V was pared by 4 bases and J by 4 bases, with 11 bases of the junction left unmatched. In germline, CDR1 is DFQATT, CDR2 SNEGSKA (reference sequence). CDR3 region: CSATWDWTGHNEKLFF. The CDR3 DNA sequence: TGCAGTGCTACCTGGGACTGGACAGGGCATAATGAAAAACTGTTTTTT.

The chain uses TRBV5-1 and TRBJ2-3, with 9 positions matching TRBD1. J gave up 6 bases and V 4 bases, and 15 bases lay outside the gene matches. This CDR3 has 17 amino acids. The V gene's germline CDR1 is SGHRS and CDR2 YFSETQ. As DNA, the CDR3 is TGCGCCAGCAGCACGATCGGGACAGGGTGGCTTGGGGATACGCAGTATTTT. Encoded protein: CASSTIGTGWLGDTQYF.